A single sample is the source of the 29 T cell receptor beta chains below, sequenced in a study of T cell repertoires in cytomegalovirus infection. MiXCR, run by TCRdb on the reads, gives a single entry per CDR3 protein. The sample has 750,000 to 950,000 distinct CDR3 sequences, about 27% seen once. Their antigens are not known. This specimen was cultured CD8+ T cells from PBMCs, taken from culture after CMV antigen stimulation. These receptors were taken from a human donor in good health (CMV status not recorded). Some clones in this sample may be carry-over from other donors' samples.

This clonotype occurred many times. The rearrangement links TRBV7-6 to TRBJ1-3, with D possibly being TRBD1 (5 bases). Germline V gene lookup returns CDR1 SGHVS and CDR2 FNYEAQ. Trimming stripped 5 bases from V and 3 bases from J, with 17 bases between. The CDR3 totals 16 residues. This CDR3 reads CASSVRGRENGNTIYF. DNA for the CDR3: TGTGCCAGCAGCGTGAGGGGCAGGGAAAATGGAAACACCATATATTTT.

This clonotype was detected ten times or more. The chain carries TRBV7-8 and TRBJ1-1, with 7 bases identical to TRBD1. V shed 6 bases and J 1 base; nucleotides not matched to a gene: 8. The CDR3 has 15 amino acids. Germline V gives CDR1 SGHVS, CDR2 FQNEAQ. Here the CDR3 reads CASRSGTVGNTEAFF. CDR3 coding DNA: TGTGCCAGCAGAAGTGGGACAGTCGGGAACACTGAAGCTTTCTTT.

The count of this clonotype is one. The chain uses TRBV12-5 and TRBJ1-3; D unresolved. The V and J ends lost 4 bases and 3 bases respectively, with 7 bases between them. The CDR3 is 13 residues long. CDR1 is LGHNT and CDR2 is FRNRAP in the germline V gene. CDR3 amino acids: CASGWDNGNTIYF. The CDR3 DNA is TGTGCTAGTGGTTGGGATAATGGAAACACCATATATTTT.

The chain has TRBV2 and TRBJ2-7, with 8 nucleotides matching TRBD2. The CDR3 is made up of 15 amino acids. Per germline, CDR1 SNHLY and CDR2 FYNNEI. Germline trimming cut 3 bases from V and 1 base from J; bases unmatched to any gene: 5. The CDR3 region has the DNA TGTGCCAGCAGTGAGGGTCGGGGGGGTTCCTACGAGCAGTACGTC. Its protein is CASSEGRGGSYEQYV.

The chain combines TRBV7-6 with TRBJ2-5; TRBD2 aligns across 9 bases. Trimming removed 0 bases from V and 3 bases from J; junction bases left unmatched: 8. The CDR3 has 17 amino acids. Looked up from germline, CDR1 is SGHVS and CDR2 is FNYEAQ. The CDR3 DNA reads as TGTGCCAGCAGCTTAGCCCCCAAGGGACTAGCAGAAGAGACCCAGTACTTC. It yields the protein CASSLAPKGLAEETQYF.

J is TRBJ2-5 and V is TRBV29-1; 14 positions match TRBD2. The CDR3 length is 17 residues. CDR1 is SQVTM, CDR2 ANQGSEA, per germline. V shed 0 bases, J shed 4 bases, and the junction held 7 bases outside the gene matches. The CDR3 is CSVEDPWGTSGGETQYF. CDR3 nucleotide sequence: TGCAGCGTTGAAGACCCATGGGGGACTAGCGGGGGAGAGACCCAGTACTTC.

CDR3: CASSPITGAKAVSYNEQFF. For the CDR3, the DNA is TGTGCCAGCAGCCCTATTACAGGGGCCAAGGCCGTCTCCTACAATGAGCAGTTCTTC. The chain links TRBV5-4 to TRBJ2-1; 7 bases are shared with TRBD1. The CDR3 spans 19 residues. Germline assignment: CDR1 SGHNT and CDR2 YYREEE (reference sequence). With 4 bases clipped from V and 0 bases from J, the junction kept 16 bases outside the gene matches.

This clonotype was counted only a few times. The chain joins TRBV19 to TRBJ2-1, with D possibly TRBD2 on 6 matching bases. Germline V gene lookup returns CDR1 LNHDA and CDR2 SQIVND (reference sequence). CDR3 length: 14 amino acids. Trimming removed 3 bases at V and 2 bases at J, with 8 bases between. Here the CDR3 reads CASSMRGAYNEQFF. The CDR3 DNA reads TGTGCCAGTAGTATGCGGGGCGCCTACAATGAGCAGTTCTTC.

V and J are TRBV7-2 and TRBJ2-7; D could derive from TRBD1 or TRBD2 (6 bases each). V shed 4 bases and J shed 9 bases, with 25 bases lying between them. This CDR3 contains 16 residues. Germline lookup yields CDR1 SGHTA and CDR2 FQGNSA. For the CDR3, the DNA is TGTGCCAGCAGCTGCCGCGAACCGACGGGGGCGAATGGGCAGTACGTC. Its protein is CASSCREPTGANGQYV.

This clonotype has a count of ten or more. V usage is TRBV5-1 and J usage is TRBJ2-5, with TRBD2 as a possible D gene (5 bases). The V and J ends lost 2 bases and 0 bases respectively, with 20 bases between them. Germline V gene lookup returns CDR1 SGHRS and CDR2 YFSETQ. The CDR3 runs 18 residues. The DNA of the CDR3 is TGCGCCAGCAGCTTTAATCCGGTAGTTCGGGGATACCAAGAGACCCAGTACTTC. Translating gives CASSFNPVVRGYQETQYF.

The CDR3 is CASSINGYNEQFF. CDR3 DNA: TGTGCCAGTAGTATCAACGGCTACAATGAGCAGTTCTTC. The gene calls are TRBV19 and TRBJ2-1; D ambiguous. The CDR3 runs to 13 residues. Germline CDR1 reads LNHDA; CDR2 reads SQIVND (reference sequence). Between the trimmed V and J ends, which lost 3 bases and 3 bases, there was a span of 6 bases.

The chain links TRBV4-2 to TRBJ1-6; no firm D call. The CDR3 length is 16 residues. Germline-derived CDR1 and CDR2 are LGHNA and YNFKEQ. V gave up 0 bases and J gave up 6 bases, with 12 bases separating them. The DNA for the CDR3 is TGTGCCAGCAGCCAAGATGTAAACAGTCTTAATTCACCCCTCCACTTT. Protein: CASSQDVNSLNSPLHF.

This chain joins TRBV13 and TRBJ2-7, with D perhaps matching TRBD1 (7 bases). V lost 5 bases, J lost 7 bases, and 15 bases lay in between. Looked up from germline, CDR1 is PRHDT and CDR2 is FYEKMQ (reference sequence). The CDR3 length is 13 residues. CDR3 protein: CASSPGGPMEQYF. CDR3 nucleotide sequence: TGTGCCAGCAGCCCAGGGGGGCCCATGGAGCAGTACTTC.

The chain links TRBV27 to TRBJ2-2, with D perhaps matching TRBD1 (5 bases). Per the germline V gene, CDR1 is MNHEY and CDR2 is SMNVEV (reference sequence). Trimming took 2 bases from V and 4 from J, leaving 11 bases between them. The CDR3 runs to 15 residues. The DNA of the CDR3 is TGTGCCAGCAGTTTACTTCGGACACGCACCGGGGAGCTGTTTTTT. Protein product: CASSLLRTRTGELFF.

This clonotype was counted only a few times. The CDR3 is CASSYGVLAGGPGTQYF. In DNA, the CDR3 is TGTGCCAGCAGTTACGGTGTACTAGCGGGGGGCCCAGGGACCCAGTACTTC. The chain links TRBV6-5 to TRBJ2-5; 12 bases fit TRBD2. Unmatched junction bases numbered 11, after V lost 2 bases and J lost 7 bases. Germline V gene lookup returns CDR1 MNHEY and CDR2 SVGAGI. The CDR3 contains 17 residues.

The chain is built from TRBV19 and TRBJ1-2; D unclear. The germline V gene encodes CDR1 LNHDA and CDR2 SQIVND (reference sequence). This CDR3 spans 13 amino acids. V lost 7 bases and J 8 bases, leaving 17 bases between the germline ends. CDR3 protein: CASMGLRHFGYTF. CDR3 bases: TGTGCCAGTATGGGTTTAAGGCATTTCGGCTACACCTTC.

This chain connects TRBV6-6 to TRBJ2-3; TRBD1 aligns across 7 bases. V dropped 2 bases and J dropped 0; count of bases not matched to a gene: 11. The CDR3 length is 18 residues. Germline V gene lookup returns CDR1 MNHNY and CDR2 SVGAGI (reference sequence). As DNA, the CDR3 is TGTGCCAGCAGTTACCTTCGACAGGGCCAAACTAGCACAGATACGCAGTATTTT. Translating gives CASSYLRQGQTSTDTQYF.

This chain connects TRBV27 to TRBJ2-7, with D possibly TRBD2 on 6 matching bases. This CDR3 region has 15 residues. Looked up from germline, CDR1 is MNHEY and CDR2 is SMNVEV (reference sequence). V was trimmed by 0 bases and J by 4 bases, leaving 13 bases between them. CDR3 amino acids: CASSLSSARGYEQYV. Written as DNA, the CDR3 is TGTGCCAGCAGTTTATCGTCGGCACGGGGGTACGAGCAGTACGTC.

In this sample, this clonotype turned up a few times. The J gene is TRBJ2-2, the V gene TRBV28; 8 nucleotides line up with TRBD2. Per the germline V gene, CDR1 is MDHEN and CDR2 is SYDVKM. The trim removed 7 bases at V and 3 bases at J, leaving 7 bases unmatched. CDR3 length equals 15 residues. CDR3 loop: CASTLVGGDTGELFF. CDR3 in DNA: TGTGCCAGCACCCTAGTCGGGGGGGACACCGGGGAGCTGTTTTTT.

The chain joins TRBV14 to TRBJ2-1; D might be TRBD2 (6 bases). Trimming stripped 2 bases from V and 4 bases from J, with 18 bases between. Germline V gene data show CDR1 as SGHDN and CDR2 as FVKESK. This CDR3 has 17 amino acids. CDR3 DNA sequence: TGTGCCAGCAGCCAAAACCGCCGCGGGGCCCTATACAATGAGCAGTTCTTC. It is translated as CASSQNRRGALYNEQFF.

This clonotype was seen only a few times. The V and J genes are TRBV5-6 and TRBJ2-1; 9 nucleotides align to TRBD1. CDR3 size: 13 residues. V lost 7 bases and J lost 10; bases outside the gene matches: 9. Germline V gene sequence: CDR1 SGHDT, CDR2 YYEEEE. CDR3 in amino acids: CASRGQGGVEQFF. The DNA of the CDR3 is TGTGCCAGCCGGGGACAGGGCGGAGTGGAGCAGTTCTTC.

This clonotype was detected many times. The chain couples TRBV10-3 to TRBJ1-6, with 7 bases identical to TRBD1. The V segment lost 2 bases and the J segment 3 bases; nucleotides outside the gene matches: 4. In germline, CDR1 is ENHRY, CDR2 SYGVKD. The CDR3 is 16 residues long. For the CDR3, the DNA is TGTGCCATCAGTGAGGACAGGGATCTCTATAATTCACCCCTCCACTTT. This gives the protein CAISEDRDLYNSPLHF.

Notes on this clonotype: Sequence at one end of the junction differs from germline and may be a read error. The chain is built from TRBV4-1 and TRBJ1-5; 7 bases map to TRBD1. Germline CDR1 is MGHRA and CDR2 is YSYEKL. CDR3 length equals 13 residues. The DNA of the CDR3 is TGTGCCAGCAGCCAGGGGGGGGAGCAGCCCCAGCATTTT. Its protein product is CASSQGGEQPQHF.

This clonotype occurred many times. V usage is TRBV12-3 or TRBV12-4 and J usage is TRBJ1-5; no clear D gene. This CDR3 has 15 residues. The ends were cut back, 3 bases at V and 0 bases at J, with 9 bases in the middle. CDR3 sequence reads: CASSFGRNSNQPQHF. CDR3 nucleotide sequence: TGTGCCAGCAGTTTCGGAAGAAATAGCAATCAGCCCCAGCATTTT.

In its sample, this clonotype was seen many times. The chain links TRBV7-8 to TRBJ1-1; D is unresolved. Per germline, CDR1 SGHVS and CDR2 FQNEAQ. Trimming removed 8 bases from V and 2 bases from J, with 6 bases in between. This CDR3 has 11 residues. CDR3 in amino acids: CASGINTEAFF. The CDR3 bases are TGTGCCAGCGGTATAAACACTGAAGCTTTCTTT.

J is TRBJ1-1 and V is TRBV19; weak D call: TRBD1 (6 bases). Germline CDR1 reads LNHDA; CDR2 reads SQIVND (reference sequence). The V end lost 7 bases, the J end lost 0 bases, and 18 bases lay between the germline ends. The CDR3 runs 16 residues. The CDR3: CASTLDRQLMNTEAFF. The CDR3 nucleotides are TGTGCCAGTACCCTCGACAGGCAGCTCATGAACACTGAAGCTTTCTTT. Supplemented by reference TRBV19 and TRBJ1-1, the full variable domain reads DGGITQSPKYLFRKEGQNVTLSCEQNLNHDAMYWYRQDPGQGLRLIYYSQIVNDFQKGDIAEGYSVSREKKESFPLTVTSAQKNPTAFYLCASTLDRQLMNTEAFFGQGTRLTVV.

In this sample, this clonotype turned up a few times. CDR3 protein: CASSHLLGGTAQETQYF. DNA for the CDR3: TGTGCCAGCAGCCACCTATTGGGGGGCACTGCCCAAGAGACCCAGTACTTC. The chain has TRBV3-1 and TRBJ2-5; D possibly matches TRBD1 or TRBD2 (6 bases each). The CDR3 is made up of 17 amino acids. The V and J ends lost 3 bases and 1 base respectively, with 18 bases between them. CDR1 and CDR2 (germline): LGHDT, YNNKEL (reference sequence).

This chain joins TRBV11-3 and TRBJ2-3, with a tentative D call TRBD2 (6 bases). Deletions cut 5 bases from V and 5 bases from J, with 14 bases between. The CDR3 is 14 residues long. Looked up from germline, CDR1 is SGHNT and CDR2 is YENEEA. The CDR3 nucleotides are TGTGCCAGCAGCCAGGGACTCCTCCGAGATACGCAGTATTTT. Residues: CASSQGLLRDTQYF.

The V and J genes are TRBV29-1 and TRBJ2-2; 7 bases align to TRBD1. Germline V gene sequence: CDR1 SQVTM, CDR2 ANQGSEA. Trimming at V came to 6 bases and at J to 5 bases, leaving 3 bases not matched to a gene. The CDR3 runs 12 residues. This CDR3 is CSVTGTTGELFF. CDR3 nucleotides: TGCAGCGTGACAGGGACAACCGGGGAGCTGTTTTTT.